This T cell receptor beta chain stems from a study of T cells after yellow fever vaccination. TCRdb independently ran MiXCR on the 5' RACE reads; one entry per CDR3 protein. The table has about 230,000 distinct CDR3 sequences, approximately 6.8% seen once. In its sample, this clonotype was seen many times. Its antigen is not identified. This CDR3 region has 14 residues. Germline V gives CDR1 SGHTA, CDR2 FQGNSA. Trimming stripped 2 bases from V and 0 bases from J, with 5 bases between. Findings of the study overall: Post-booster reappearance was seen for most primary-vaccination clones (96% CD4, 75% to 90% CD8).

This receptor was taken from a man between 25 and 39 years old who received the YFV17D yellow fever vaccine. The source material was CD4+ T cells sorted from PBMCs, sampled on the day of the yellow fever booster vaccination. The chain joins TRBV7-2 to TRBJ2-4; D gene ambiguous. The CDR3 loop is CASSLSLAKNIQYF. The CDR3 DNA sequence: TGTGCCAGCAGCTTATCTCTAGCCAAAAACATTCAGTACTTC.